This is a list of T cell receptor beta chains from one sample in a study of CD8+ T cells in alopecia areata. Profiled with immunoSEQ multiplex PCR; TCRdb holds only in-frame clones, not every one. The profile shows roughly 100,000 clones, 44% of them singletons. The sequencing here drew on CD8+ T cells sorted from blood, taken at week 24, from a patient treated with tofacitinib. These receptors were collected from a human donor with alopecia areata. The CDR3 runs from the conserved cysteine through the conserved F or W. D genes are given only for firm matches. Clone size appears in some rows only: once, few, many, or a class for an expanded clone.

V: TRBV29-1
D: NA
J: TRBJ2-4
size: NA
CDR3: CSVISPIAKNIQYF
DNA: TGCAGCGTTATTTCCCCTATAGCCAAAAACATTCAGTACTTC

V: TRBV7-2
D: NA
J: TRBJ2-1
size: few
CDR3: CASSLSDGRNEQFF
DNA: TGTGCCAGCAGCTTATCTGACGGGCGGAATGAGCAGTTCTTC

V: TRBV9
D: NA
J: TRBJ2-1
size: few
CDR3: CASSVDNEQFF
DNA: TGTGCCAGCAGCGTAGACAATGAGCAGTTCTTC

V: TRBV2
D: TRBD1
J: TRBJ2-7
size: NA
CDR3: CASSLNPGQTYEQYF
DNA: TGTGCCAGCAGCCTAAACCCGGGACAGACCTACGAGCAGTACTTC

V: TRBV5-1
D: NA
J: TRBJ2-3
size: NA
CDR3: CASSSYGSRPTDTQYF
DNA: TGCGCCAGCAGCTCTTACGGCTCGAGACCCACAGATACGCAGTATTTT

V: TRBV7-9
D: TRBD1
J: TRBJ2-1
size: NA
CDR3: CSTGSGYNEQFF
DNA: TGCTCGACAGGGAGCGGTTACAATGAGCAGTTCTTC

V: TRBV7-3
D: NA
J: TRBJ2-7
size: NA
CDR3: CASSLDRAYEQYF
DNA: TGTGCCAGCAGCTTAGACCGAGCCTACGAGCAGTACTTC

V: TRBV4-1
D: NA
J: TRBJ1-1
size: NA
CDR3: CASSRGRLGVEDTEAFF
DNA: TGCGCCAGCAGCCGCGGCAGATTGGGGGTGGAGGACACTGAAGCTTTCTTT

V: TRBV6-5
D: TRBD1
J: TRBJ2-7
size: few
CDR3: CASTQGVVYEQYF
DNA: TGTGCCAGCACCCAGGGGGTTGTGTACGAGCAGTACTTC

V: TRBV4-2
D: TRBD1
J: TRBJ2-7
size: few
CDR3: CASSLGTAEQYF
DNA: TGTGCCAGCAGCCTAGGGACAGCCGAGCAGTACTTC

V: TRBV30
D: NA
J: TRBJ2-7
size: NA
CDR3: CAWRGPASEQYF
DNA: TGTGCCTGGAGGGGACCAGCTAGCGAACAGTACTTC

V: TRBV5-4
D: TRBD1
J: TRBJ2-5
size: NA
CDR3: CASSSVSGTDHF
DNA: TGTGCCAGCAGCTCCGTTTCCGGGACAGATCACTTC

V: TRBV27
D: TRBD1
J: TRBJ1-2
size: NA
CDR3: CASFSSGQGRYGYTF
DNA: TGTGCCAGCTTTTCCTCGGGACAGGGGAGATATGGCTACACCTTC

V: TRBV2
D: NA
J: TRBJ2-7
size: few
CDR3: CASKALSDEQYF
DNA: TGTGCCAGCAAGGCTTTGTCCGACGAGCAGTACTTC

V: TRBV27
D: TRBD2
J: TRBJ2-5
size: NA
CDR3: CASSYASGGETQYF
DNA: TGTGCCAGCAGTTATGCTAGCGGCGGAGAGACCCAGTACTTC

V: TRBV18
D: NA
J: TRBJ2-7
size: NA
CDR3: CASSPSAGYPEQYF
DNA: TGTGCCAGCTCACCTTCGGCAGGGTACCCCGAGCAGTACTTC

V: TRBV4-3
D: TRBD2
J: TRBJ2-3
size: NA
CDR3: CASTARLAGTDTQYF
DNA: TGCGCCAGCACCGCGCGGCTAGCGGGGACAGATACGCAGTATTTT

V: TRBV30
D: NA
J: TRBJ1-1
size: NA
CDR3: CAWSPGLPNTEAFF
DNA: TGTGCCTGGAGCCCGGGACTGCCGAACACTGAAGCTTTCTTT

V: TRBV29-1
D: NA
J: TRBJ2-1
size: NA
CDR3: CSVPVVSNNEQFF
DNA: TGCAGCGTTCCGGTGGTGAGTAACAATGAGCAGTTCTTC

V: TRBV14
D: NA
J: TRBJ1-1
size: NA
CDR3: CASSQPGRDMNTEAFF
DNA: TGTGCCAGCAGCCAACCCGGGAGGGACATGAACACTGAAGCTTTCTTT

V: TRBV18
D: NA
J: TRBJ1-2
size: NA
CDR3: CASSPIRDNRGYTF
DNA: TGTGCCAGCTCTCCGATACGGGACAACCGGGGCTACACCTTC

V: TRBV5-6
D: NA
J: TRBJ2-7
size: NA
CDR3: CASSLGFHYEQYF
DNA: TGTGCCAGCAGCTTGGGCTTCCACTACGAGCAGTACTTC

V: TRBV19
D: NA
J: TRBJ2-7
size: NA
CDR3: CASSIGGSANEQYF
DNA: TGTGCCAGTAGTATAGGGGGGAGCGCAAACGAGCAGTACTTC

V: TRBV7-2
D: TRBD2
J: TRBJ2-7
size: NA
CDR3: CASSARLAGAYEQYF
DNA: TGTGCCAGCAGTGCGAGACTAGCGGGGGCCTACGAGCAGTACTTC

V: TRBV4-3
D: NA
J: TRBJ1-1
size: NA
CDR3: CASSQDRWGNTEAFF
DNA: TGCGCCAGCAGCCAAGATCGGTGGGGGAACACTGAAGCTTTCTTT

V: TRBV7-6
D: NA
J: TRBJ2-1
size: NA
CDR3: CASSSSPYNEQFF
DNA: TGTGCCAGCAGCTCCAGTCCCTACAATGAGCAGTTCTTC

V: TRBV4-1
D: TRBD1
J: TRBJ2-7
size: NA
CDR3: CASSQDDREPYEQYF
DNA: TGCGCCAGCAGCCAAGATGACAGGGAGCCTTACGAGCAGTACTTC

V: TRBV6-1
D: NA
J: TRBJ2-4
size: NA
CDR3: CASSERSYLEYF
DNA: TGTGCCAGCAGTGAAAGGTCGTACCTCGAGTACTTC